This T cell receptor (beta chain) was captured in a study of blood T cell repertoires in COVID-19. Study context: Acute and convalescent COVID-19 specimens originated in the United States, Italy and Spain.

CDR1 is LGHDT and CDR2 is YNNKEL in the germline V gene (reference sequence). Unmatched junction bases numbered 8, after V lost 2 bases and J lost 4 bases. The CDR3 consists of 17 residues. Profiled with immunoSEQ multiplex PCR; TCRdb holds only in-frame clones, not every one. The profile covers about 80,000 clones, with around 76% appearing a single time and about 16% taken by the ten largest. Material: peripheral blood. This TCR derives from a man in his 70s with active or convalescent COVID-19. The chain combines TRBV3-1 (or the pseudogene TRBV3-2) with TRBJ1-6, with 7 bases that match TRBD1. The CDR3 region is CASSQNRGGSYNSPLHF. Written as DNA, the CDR3 is TGTGCCAGCAGCCAAAACAGGGGAGGTAGTTATAATTCACCCCTCCACTTT.